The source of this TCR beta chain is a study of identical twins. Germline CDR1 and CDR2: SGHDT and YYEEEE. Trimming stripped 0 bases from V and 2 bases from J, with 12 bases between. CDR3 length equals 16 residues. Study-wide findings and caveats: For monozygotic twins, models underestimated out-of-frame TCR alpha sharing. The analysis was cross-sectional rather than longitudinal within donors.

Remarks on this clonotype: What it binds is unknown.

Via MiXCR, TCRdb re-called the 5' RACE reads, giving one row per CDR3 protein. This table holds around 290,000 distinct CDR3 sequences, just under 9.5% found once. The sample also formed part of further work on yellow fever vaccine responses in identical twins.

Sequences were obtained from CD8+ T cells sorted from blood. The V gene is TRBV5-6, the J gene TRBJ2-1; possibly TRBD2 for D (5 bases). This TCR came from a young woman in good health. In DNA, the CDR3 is TGTGCCAGCAGCTTGGATCCTAGCCTTACCTACAATGAGCAGTTCTTC. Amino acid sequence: CASSLDPSLTYNEQFF. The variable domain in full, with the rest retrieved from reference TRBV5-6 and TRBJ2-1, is DAGVTQSPTHLIKTRGQQVTLRCSPKSGHDTVSWYQQALGQGPQFIFQYYEEEERQRGNFPDRFSGHQFPNYSSELNVNALLLGDSALYLCASSLDPSLTYNEQFFGPGTRLTVL.